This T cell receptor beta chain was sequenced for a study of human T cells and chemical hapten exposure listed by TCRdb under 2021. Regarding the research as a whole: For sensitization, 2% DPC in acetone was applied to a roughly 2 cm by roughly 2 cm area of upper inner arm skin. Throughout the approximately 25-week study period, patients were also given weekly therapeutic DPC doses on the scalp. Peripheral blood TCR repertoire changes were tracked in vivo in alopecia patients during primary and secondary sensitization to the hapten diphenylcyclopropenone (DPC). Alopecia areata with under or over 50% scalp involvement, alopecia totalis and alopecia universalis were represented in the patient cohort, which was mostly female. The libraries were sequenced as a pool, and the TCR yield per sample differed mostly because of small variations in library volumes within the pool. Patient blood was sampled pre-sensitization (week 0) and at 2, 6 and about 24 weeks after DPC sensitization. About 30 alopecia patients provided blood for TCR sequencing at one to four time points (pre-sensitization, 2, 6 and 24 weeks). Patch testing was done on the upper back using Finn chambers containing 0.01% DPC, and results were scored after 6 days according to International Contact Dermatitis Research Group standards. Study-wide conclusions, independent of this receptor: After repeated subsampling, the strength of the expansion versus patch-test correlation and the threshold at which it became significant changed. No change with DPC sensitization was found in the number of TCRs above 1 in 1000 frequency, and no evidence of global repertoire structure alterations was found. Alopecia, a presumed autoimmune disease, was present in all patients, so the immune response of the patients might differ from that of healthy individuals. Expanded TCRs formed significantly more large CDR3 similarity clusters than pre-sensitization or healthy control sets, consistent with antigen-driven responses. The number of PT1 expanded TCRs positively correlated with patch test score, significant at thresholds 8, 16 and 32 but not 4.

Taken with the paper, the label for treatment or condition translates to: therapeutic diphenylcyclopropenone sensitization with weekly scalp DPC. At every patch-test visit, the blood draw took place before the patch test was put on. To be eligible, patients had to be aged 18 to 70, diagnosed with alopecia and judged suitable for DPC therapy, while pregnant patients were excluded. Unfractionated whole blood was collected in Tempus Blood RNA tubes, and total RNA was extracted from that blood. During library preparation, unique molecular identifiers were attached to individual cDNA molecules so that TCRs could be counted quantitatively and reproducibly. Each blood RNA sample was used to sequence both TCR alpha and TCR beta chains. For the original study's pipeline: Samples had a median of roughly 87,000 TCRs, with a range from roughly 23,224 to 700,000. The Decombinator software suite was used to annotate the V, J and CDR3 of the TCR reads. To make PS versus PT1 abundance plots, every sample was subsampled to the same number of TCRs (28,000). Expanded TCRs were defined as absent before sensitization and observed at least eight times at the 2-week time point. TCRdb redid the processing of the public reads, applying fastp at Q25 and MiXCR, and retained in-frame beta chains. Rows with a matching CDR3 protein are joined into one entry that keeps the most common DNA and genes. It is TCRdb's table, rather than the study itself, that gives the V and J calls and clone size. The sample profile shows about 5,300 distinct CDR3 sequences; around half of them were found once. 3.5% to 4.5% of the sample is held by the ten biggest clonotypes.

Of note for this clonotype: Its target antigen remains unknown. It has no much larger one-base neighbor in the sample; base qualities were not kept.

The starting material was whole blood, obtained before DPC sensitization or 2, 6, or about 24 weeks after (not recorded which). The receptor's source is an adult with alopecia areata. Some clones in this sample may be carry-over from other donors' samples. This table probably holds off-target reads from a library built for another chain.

The CDR3 reads CASSRKAETQYF. The DNA sequence is given as TGTGCCAGCAGCCGAAAGGCAGAGACCCAGTACTTC. The rearranged segments are TRBV11-2 and TRBJ2-5; no D gene call is confident. Reading the germline V gene gives CDR1 SGHAT and CDR2 FQNNGV. The V end loses 5 bases and the J end loses 4 bases, and a stretch of 8 bases separates them. From the cysteine through the phenylalanine, the CDR3 covers 12 amino acids. Here the CDR3 DNA is all that survives: 36 bases in frame from base 1.